The clone carrying this T cell receptor beta chain was recorded many times. This specimen belongs to a study of naive and memory T cell subsets. Blood and skin TCR RNA was reverse transcribed with alpha and beta constant primers. The SP2 primer and nested alpha and beta constant region primers amplified ligated cDNA in four rounds. TCRdb recomputed calls from the 5' RACE reads with MiXCR, one row per CDR3 protein. There are more than 25,000 distinct CDR3 sequences in the sample; under 30% occur only once, and around 1.9% lies in the top ten. Adult healthy volunteers gave 2.5 ml peripheral blood for whole-blood RNA. A UMI-containing oligonucleotide was joined by 3' ligation to the TCR cDNA template. Unsorted total RNA, roughly 1 to 1,100 ng, was DNase treated before reverse transcription. The clonotype was recovered from a female donor in good health.

The CDR3 protein is CASSPALAGNYNEQFF. The CDR3 nucleotides are TGTGCCAGCTCACCGGCGTTAGCGGGGAACTACAATGAGCAGTTCTTC. This rearrangement joins TRBV18 to TRBJ2-1, with 8 bases matching TRBD2. V shed 3 bases, J shed 3 bases, and the junction held 7 bases outside the gene matches. This CDR3 spans 16 amino acids. Germline assignment: CDR1 KGHSH and CDR2 LQKENI.